This TCR beta chain was documented in a study of a mutant IDH1 vaccine in newly diagnosed glioma. Study summary: The sex distribution of treated patients was around 62% male and about 38% female, with a mean age of around 40 years.

Remarks on this clone: As yet, its antigen is unknown.

General study findings and limits: There were vaccine-induced immune responses in roughly 93% of the patients.

Per the germline V gene, CDR1 is SGHRS and CDR2 is YFSETQ. This CDR3 spans 16 amino acids. V lost 3 bases and J lost 1, with 15 bases in between. Method: immunoSEQ multiplex PCR; TCRdb's copy keeps in-frame clones and lacks some. This sample has about 61,000 clones, with 75% to 85% found just once. Described time point: week 11, during vaccination. What each vaccine dose contained was 300 ug of mutant IDH1 20-mer peptide, accompanied by topical imiquimod. This chain connects TRBV5-1 to TRBJ2-3, with D possibly being TRBD2 (6 bases). The sequences come from PBMCs, collected from a glioma patient whose treatment included an IDH1 peptide vaccine. The receptor's source is a man aged 50 to 59 with glioma. CDR3 sequence: CASSWRGSTRTDTQYF. CDR3 nucleotides: TGCGCCAGCAGCTGGAGGGGTAGCACTCGCACAGATACGCAGTATTTT. Full variable domain (missing parts from reference TRBV5-1 and TRBJ2-3): KAGVTQTPRYLIKTRGQQVTLSCSPISGHRSVSWYQQTPGQGLQFLFEYFSETQRNKGNFPGRFSGRQFSNSRSEMNVSTLELGDSALYLCASSWRGSTRTDTQYFGPGTRLTVL.